Each of the 18 T cell receptor beta chains below was sequenced from the same sample in a study of blood T cells in healthy people across ages. Using a J-beta primer mix together with a sample-barcoded 5' primer, a second PCR was run for about 7 to 12 cycles. TCRdb processed the 5' RACE reads anew with MiXCR; each CDR3 protein has one entry. The sample holds roughly 1.7 million distinct CDR3 sequences, roughly a third seen once. The sequenced sample was blood. These receptors were collected from a woman aged 25 to 39 in good health.

Details on this clonotype: A much bigger clone sits one base away, suggesting this may be a read error. The J gene is TRBJ2-3, the V gene TRBV29-1, with 8 bases matching TRBD2. This CDR3 has 15 residues. The V segment lost 7 bases and the J segment 6 bases; nucleotides outside the gene matches: 15. CDR1 SQVTM and CDR2 ANQGSEA come from the germline V gene. CDR3 in DNA: TGCAGCGCCTATCCGGGACTAGTGGGTTTTGATACGCAGTATTTT. Translating it yields CSAYPGLVGFDTQYF.

This sequence joins TRBV5-1 and TRBJ2-3, with D possibly TRBD2 on 6 matching bases. The CDR3 runs to 15 residues. Per germline, CDR1 SGHRS and CDR2 YFSETQ. Between the trimmed V and J ends, which lost 2 bases and 6 bases, there was a span of 16 bases. The CDR3 nucleotides read TGCGCCAGCAGCTTCGGGACTCCCCCTTTTGATACGCAGTATTTT. Its protein product is CASSFGTPPFDTQYF. The whole variable domain, filled in from reference TRBV5-1 and TRBJ2-3, reads KAGVTQTPRYLIKTRGQQVTLSCSPISGHRSVSWYQQTPGQGLQFLFEYFSETQRNKGNFPGRFSGRQFSNSRSEMNVSTLELGDSALYLCASSFGTPPFDTQYFGPGTRLTVL.

The chain links TRBV7-2 to TRBJ1-5; tentatively, D is TRBD1 (5 bases). In germline, CDR1 is SGHTA, CDR2 FQGNSA. Trimming stripped 6 bases from V and 6 bases from J, with 15 bases between. CDR3 size: 14 residues. CDR3 loop: CASSRDRGSQPQHF. The DNA for the CDR3 is TGTGCCAGCAGTCGCGACAGAGGCAGTCAGCCCCAGCATTTT.

This clonotype was counted a few times. This rearrangement joins TRBV6-1 to TRBJ2-7; 12 bases line up with TRBD2. The germline V gene encodes CDR1 MNHNS and CDR2 SASEGT. There are 14 residues in the CDR3. V shed 7 bases and J 2 bases; nucleotides not matched to a gene: 3. The CDR3 is CASTPSGGAYEQYF. DNA for the CDR3: TGTGCCAGCACCCCTAGCGGGGGGGCCTACGAGCAGTACTTC.

As DNA, the CDR3 is TGTGCCAGCAGTCCGTCCTCCGGGACAGGGATAGAAGAGCAGTACTTC. This codes for CASSPSSGTGIEEQYF. The rearrangement uses TRBV28 and TRBJ2-5; 9 bases align to TRBD1. CDR3 length equals 16 residues. In germline, CDR1 is MDHEN, CDR2 SYDVKM. Trimming cost V 5 bases and J 11 bases; bases outside gene matches: 18.

This sequence joins TRBV5-4 and TRBJ1-2; TRBD1 matches at 7 bases. The germline gives CDR1 SGHNT, CDR2 YYREEE (reference sequence). V lost 3 bases to trimming and J lost 8 bases; unmatched junction nucleotides: 16. The CDR3 has 16 residues. The CDR3: CASSSGTPRQGNGYTF. The CDR3 coding sequence is TGTGCCAGCAGCTCCGGGACACCCAGACAGGGAAACGGCTACACCTTC. The whole variable domain, filled in from reference TRBV5-4 and TRBJ1-2, reads ETGVTQSPTHLIKTRGQQVTLRCSSQSGHNTVSWYQQALGQGPQFIFQYYREEENGRGNFPPRFSGLQFPNYSSELNVNALELDDSALYLCASSSGTPRQGNGYTFGSGTRLTVV.

As regards this clonotype: Compared with germline, one end of the junction differs, possibly owing to a read error. The chain links TRBV29-1 to TRBJ2-6; D possibly corresponds to TRBD1 (5 bases). The V gene's germline CDR1 is SQVTM and CDR2 ANQGSEA. The length of the CDR3 is 16 residues. This chain's CDR3 is CSVLPDGTSGANVRTF. As DNA, the CDR3 is TGCAGCGTGCTCCCTGACGGAACCTCTGGGGCCAACGTCCGGACTTTC. The full variable domain, rest sourced from reference TRBV29-1 and TRBJ2-6, is SAVISQKPSRDICQRGTSLTIQCQVDSQVTMMFWYRQQPGQSLTLIATANQGSEATYESGFVIDKFPISRPNLTFSTLTVSNMSPEDSSIYLCSVLPDGTSGANVRTFGAGSRLTVL.

The V and J genes are TRBV2 and TRBJ1-2; 7 bases are a match to TRBD1. Germline V gene lookup returns CDR1 SNHLY and CDR2 FYNNEI. The length of the CDR3 is 12 residues. Trimming cost V 1 base and J 8 bases; bases outside gene matches: 1. CDR3 sequence: CASSEDRGGYTF. For the CDR3, the DNA is TGTGCCAGCAGTGAAGACAGGGGAGGCTACACCTTC.

This clonotype appeared a few times. This chain connects TRBV7-9 to TRBJ2-1, with unresolved D. CDR1 is SEHNR, CDR2 FQNEAQ, per germline (reference sequence). This CDR3 contains 13 residues. Trimming pared 4 bases from V and 7 bases from J, leaving 11 bases between. CDR3 DNA: TGTGCCAGCAGCTACCGCGATCTTAATGAGCAGTTCTTC. It is translated as CASSYRDLNEQFF. Based on the CDR3 plus reference TRBV7-9 and TRBJ2-1, the full variable domain is DTGVSQNPRHKITKRGQNVTFRCDPISEHNRLYWYRQTLGQGPEFLTYFQNEAQLEKSRLLSDRFSAERPKGSFSTLEIQRTEQGDSAMYLCASSYRDLNEQFFGPGTRLTVL.

The chain is built from TRBV2 and TRBJ2-7; 9 bases are a match to TRBD2. With 6 bases clipped from V and 0 bases from J, the junction kept 9 bases outside the gene matches. Germline CDR1 is SNHLY and CDR2 is FYNNEI. The CDR3 spans 16 residues. The CDR3 sequence: CASSRVWTSASYEQYF. As DNA, the CDR3 is TGTGCCAGCAGCAGGGTTTGGACTAGCGCCTCCTACGAGCAGTACTTC. The full variable domain, completed using reference TRBV2 and TRBJ2-7, is EPEVTQTPSHQVTQMGQEVILRCVPISNHLYFYWYRQILGQKVEFLVSFYNNEISEKSEIFDDQFSVERPDGSNFTLKIRSTKLEDSAMYFCASSRVWTSASYEQYFGPGTRLTVT.

V and J are TRBV13 and TRBJ2-3; D is perhaps TRBD1 (5 bases). V lost 2 bases and J 0 bases, leaving 12 bases between the germline ends. The CDR3 runs 16 residues. CDR1 is PRHDT and CDR2 is FYEKMQ in the germline V gene (reference sequence). The CDR3 DNA is TGTGCCAGCAGCTTAAGGGGCGCCCCTAGCACAGATACGCAGTATTTT. Protein sequence: CASSLRGAPSTDTQYF. Drawing the rest from reference TRBV13 and TRBJ2-3, the complete variable domain is AAGVIQSPRHLIKEKRETATLKCYPIPRHDTVYWYQQGPGQDPQFLISFYEKMQSDKGSIPDRFSAQQFSDYHSELNMSSLELGDSALYFCASSLRGAPSTDTQYFGPGTRLTVL.

The table lists this clonotype with a few counts. The chain recombines TRBV20-1 with TRBJ2-7; D perhaps matches TRBD2 (6 bases). Trimming shortened V by 0 bases and J by 0 bases, and 12 bases separated the two germline ends. From germline, CDR1 is DFQATT and CDR2 SNEGSKA (reference sequence). The CDR3 has 15 residues. The CDR3 nucleotides are TGCAGTGCTAGAGACGGCGGGGCTATCTCCTACGAGCAGTACTTC. Amino acids: CSARDGGAISYEQYF.

The rearrangement uses TRBV9 and TRBJ2-3; 9 bases align to TRBD2. The CDR3 runs 15 residues. Germline-derived CDR1 and CDR2 are SGDLS and YYNGEE. V lost 0 bases, J lost 2 bases, and 1 base stayed unmatched. CDR3 sequence reads: CASSVGGGDTDTQYF. The CDR3 DNA reads as TGTGCCAGCAGCGTAGGCGGGGGGGACACAGATACGCAGTATTTT.

This clonotype was seen more than once but under ten times. V is TRBV12-3 or TRBV12-4 and J is TRBJ1-1; D is undetermined. Trimming pared 5 bases from V and 3 bases from J, leaving 7 bases between. The CDR3 is 12 residues long. The CDR3, as DNA: TGTGCCAGCAGTGCCGACCACACTGAAGCTTTCTTT. As protein: CASSADHTEAFF.

This clonotype was recorded once. The chain links TRBV10-3 to TRBJ1-1, with 7 bases identical to TRBD1. The CDR3 is 17 residues long. V was pared by 3 bases and J by 3 bases, with 13 bases of the junction left unmatched. Looked up from germline, CDR1 is ENHRY and CDR2 is SYGVKD. CDR3 protein: CAISDTRQGGLDTEAFF. The CDR3 region has the DNA TGTGCCATCAGTGATACCCGACAGGGAGGTTTGGACACTGAAGCTTTCTTT.

This clonotype has a handful of counts. J is TRBJ2-1 and V is TRBV20-1, with D possibly matching TRBD2 (6 bases). V dropped 6 bases and J dropped 5 bases, with 20 bases sitting between them. The CDR3 consists of 15 residues. Germline CDR1 reads DFQATT; CDR2 reads SNEGSKA (reference sequence). CDR3: CSAEFGSMQDNEQFF. The CDR3 DNA is TGCAGTGCCGAGTTCGGGAGTATGCAGGACAATGAGCAGTTCTTC.

This clonotype has ten or more counts. The rearrangement links TRBV4-1 to TRBJ2-7, with TRBD2 matching 13 bases. The CDR3 sequence is 15 residues long. Per germline, CDR1 MGHRA and CDR2 YSYEKL. Losses at the gene ends were 3 bases for V and 5 bases for J; bases not matched to a gene: 4. Here the CDR3 reads CASSQGLAGNNEQYF. Here the CDR3 DNA reads TGCGCCAGCAGCCAGGGACTAGCGGGAAACAACGAGCAGTACTTC.

This clonotype was picked up a small number of times. The V and J genes are TRBV4-1 and TRBJ1-1, with 9 bases fitting TRBD1. V trimming: 4 bases; J trimming: 11 bases; junction bases outside the gene matches: 8. The CDR3 runs 13 residues. CDR1 is MGHRA, CDR2 YSYEKL, per germline. The CDR3 DNA reads as TGCGCCAGCAGCCCTGGACAGGGGAGGGAGGCTTTCTTT. Translated, it gives CASSPGQGREAFF.